These 20 T cell receptor beta chains originate from one sample sequenced in a study of shared clonotypes between healthy human individuals. The assay was immunoSEQ multiplex PCR, and TCRdb's table has in-frame clones only and misses some. The sample lists around 1.5 million clones; approximately 98% were seen once. Sequencing was performed on naive CD4+ T cells sorted from blood. Described subset: CD45RA+ positively selected. These receptor sequences come from a man aged 30-40 years in good health.

The rearrangement links TRBV28 to TRBJ1-5, with 8 bases identical to TRBD1. The length of the CDR3 is 15 residues. Losses at the gene ends were 6 bases for V and 3 bases for J; bases not matched to a gene: 7. Germline-derived CDR1 and CDR2 are MDHEN and SYDVKM. CDR3 loop: CASRPWTGSNQPQHF. As DNA, the CDR3 is TGTGCCAGCAGACCGTGGACAGGGTCCAATCAGCCCCAGCATTTT.

The chain couples TRBV27 to TRBJ2-1; 8 bases are shared with TRBD2. The germline gives CDR1 MNHEY, CDR2 SMNVEV (reference sequence). The CDR3 has 17 amino acids. V shed 7 bases and J 2 bases; nucleotides not matched to a gene: 13. The CDR3 loop is CASNLGGLDGPYNEQFF. CDR3 DNA: TGTGCCAGCAATCTAGGGGGACTAGATGGACCCTACAATGAGCAGTTCTTC.

The chain has TRBV6-5 and TRBJ2-7; perhaps TRBD1 as D (6 bases). V lost 10 bases to trimming and J lost 0 bases, with 16 bases between them. The length of the CDR3 is 14 residues. The germline CDR1 and CDR2 sequences are MNHEY and SVGAGI. The CDR3 spells CATQATGSSYEQYF. DNA of the CDR3: TGTGCCACCCAGGCCACAGGGAGCTCCTACGAGCAGTACTTC.

V usage is TRBV5-1 and J usage is TRBJ2-1, with TRBD2 as a possible D gene (5 bases). With 2 bases removed from V and 0 bases from J, the gap between germline ends came to 12 bases. The CDR3 has 16 amino acids. CDR1 and CDR2 (germline): SGHRS, YFSETQ. The CDR3, as DNA: TGCGCCAGCAGCTTTCAAGTAACTAGCTCCTACAATGAGCAGTTCTTC. It specifies CASSFQVTSSYNEQFF.

The chain has TRBV5-1 and TRBJ2-1; D is unclear. The ends were cut back, 5 bases at V and 5 bases at J, with 11 bases in the middle. The CDR3 covers 13 residues. Germline-derived CDR1 and CDR2 are SGHRS and YFSETQ. The CDR3 bases are TGCGCCAGCAGACGAATCGAGCACAATGAGCAGTTCTTC. Its translation: CASRRIEHNEQFF.

This clone was recorded only once. The rearrangement joins TRBV2 to TRBJ2-4; D remains unclear. The CDR3 has 14 residues. V dropped 3 bases and J dropped 3 bases, with 9 bases sitting between them. Germline-derived CDR1 and CDR2 are SNHLY and FYNNEI. The CDR3 loop reads CASSDRRDKNIQYF. CDR3 DNA: TGTGCCAGCAGTGATCGTAGGGACAAAAACATTCAGTACTTC.

This chain joins TRBV11-2 and TRBJ2-5, with TRBD1 matching over 7 bases. Germline V gene data show CDR1 as SGHAT and CDR2 as FQNNGV. The trim removed 5 bases at V and 4 bases at J, leaving 10 bases unmatched. CDR3 length: 15 amino acids. The CDR3 sequence: CASSAPRDRIETQYF. CDR3 in DNA: TGTGCCAGCAGCGCCCCCCGGGACAGAATAGAGACCCAGTACTTC.

The DNA for the CDR3 is TGTGCCAGCAGCCAAGAGGGCCTGGGTCAAGAGACCCAGTACTTC. It specifies CASSQEGLGQETQYF. The chain links TRBV14 to TRBJ2-5; D unclear. Germline V gene sequence: CDR1 SGHDN, CDR2 FVKESK. With 0 bases removed from V and 2 bases from J, the gap between germline ends came to 10 bases. CDR3 size: 15 residues.

DNA for the CDR3: TGTGCCAGCAGCACGGGGGAGGGGGATTGGGCCCCTGAAGCTTTCTTT. As protein: CASSTGEGDWAPEAFF. This chain links TRBV28 with TRBJ1-1; maybe TRBD1 (6 bases). Per the germline V gene, CDR1 is MDHEN and CDR2 is SYDVKM. This CDR3 comprises 16 residues. V gave up 6 bases and J gave up 6 bases, with 23 bases separating them.

The chain links TRBV4-3 to TRBJ2-3; 12 positions agree with TRBD2. The CDR3 sequence is 16 residues long. With 8 bases clipped from V and 4 bases from J, the junction kept 10 bases outside the gene matches. Per germline, CDR1 LGHNA and CDR2 YSLEER. The CDR3 here is CASGSSGRAGADTQYF. The CDR3 bases are TGCGCCAGCGGGTCTAGCGGGAGGGCCGGGGCAGATACGCAGTATTTT.

In the case of this clone: Other nucleotide sequences from this sample produce the same CDR3. The chain is built from TRBV9 and TRBJ2-2; tentatively, D is TRBD1 (5 bases). The ends were cut back, 0 bases at V and 5 bases at J, with 5 bases in the middle. The length of the CDR3 is 13 residues. Germline V gives CDR1 SGDLS, CDR2 YYNGEE. CDR3 residues: CASSVEGTGELFF. CDR3 DNA: TGTGCCAGCAGCGTAGAGGGGACCGGGGAGCTGTTTTTT.

The chain links TRBV14 to TRBJ2-3; D is undetermined. The CDR3 runs 14 residues. Trimming pared 2 bases from V and 2 bases from J, leaving 8 bases between. Per the germline V gene, CDR1 is SGHDN and CDR2 is FVKESK. This CDR3 reads CASSQQPSTDTQYF. The DNA for the CDR3 is TGTGCCAGCAGCCAACAACCATCCACAGATACGCAGTATTTT.

This chain connects TRBV7-2 to TRBJ1-3; the D gene is possibly TRBD1 (5 bases). The V and J ends lost 5 bases and 2 bases respectively, with 13 bases between them. The CDR3 has 15 residues. Germline V gene lookup returns CDR1 SGHTA and CDR2 FQGNSA. Written as DNA, the CDR3 is TGTGCCAGCAGCCGGACGAGGGGCACTGGAAACACCATATATTTT. Its protein is CASSRTRGTGNTIYF.

This sequence joins TRBV10-2 and TRBJ2-7; 7 bases match TRBD1. Germline values: CDR1 WSHSY, CDR2 SAAADI. The J segment lost 3 bases and the V segment lost 10 bases, leaving 6 bases of the junction unmatched. The CDR3 spans 12 residues. This chain's CDR3 is CATRTGHYEQYF. CDR3 DNA sequence: TGCGCCACCCGGACAGGCCACTACGAGCAGTACTTC.

The chain has TRBV27 and TRBJ1-2; no firm D call. Per germline, CDR1 MNHEY and CDR2 SMNVEV (reference sequence). This CDR3 contains 15 residues. V was clipped by 3 bases and J by 4 bases, with 15 bases between them. The CDR3 region is CASSLVGHTFYGYTF. CDR3 bases: TGTGCCAGCAGTTTGGTTGGTCACACTTTCTATGGCTACACCTTC.

This chain connects TRBV20-1 to TRBJ1-1, with no clear D. The V gene lost 6 bases and the J gene lost 8 bases, with 13 bases spanning the gap. The CDR3 totals 11 residues. Germline V gene lookup returns CDR1 DFQATT and CDR2 SNEGSKA (reference sequence). The CDR3 sequence is CSAKGPGEAFF. The CDR3, as DNA: TGCAGTGCAAAAGGGCCCGGGGAAGCTTTCTTT.

This clone was detected once. The J gene is TRBJ2-7, the V gene TRBV27; tentatively, D is TRBD1 or TRBD2 (5 bases each). CDR1 is MNHEY, CDR2 SMNVEV, per germline (reference sequence). Trimming left V 3 bases short and J 4 bases short, with 13 bases between. The CDR3 runs to 14 residues. CDR3 sequence (DNA): TGTGCCAGCAGTTTTAGTGGGACCGCTTACGAGCAGTACTTC. This translates into CASSFSGTAYEQYF.

The chain employs TRBV5-1 and TRBJ2-3; TRBD2 aligns across 10 bases. The germline CDR1 and CDR2 sequences are SGHRS and YFSETQ. This CDR3 has 15 amino acids. Unmatched junction bases numbered 6, after V lost 4 bases and J lost 4 bases. As DNA, the CDR3 is TGCGCCAGCAGCGCTAGGACTAGCGGCTCAGATACGCAGTATTTT. Translated: CASSARTSGSDTQYF.

The chain links TRBV5-4 to TRBJ2-1; unclear D gene. Trimming removed 0 bases at V and 4 bases at J, with 11 bases between. CDR3 length: 15 amino acids. From germline, CDR1 is SGHNT and CDR2 YYREEE (reference sequence). The CDR3 coding sequence is TGTGCCAGCAGCTTGGACTACCCAGTTTACAATGAGCAGTTCTTC. This codes for CASSLDYPVYNEQFF.

The CDR3 region is CASSLRGGSQETQYF. CDR3 coding DNA: TGCGCCAGCAGCTTACGCGGGGGGAGTCAAGAGACCCAGTACTTC. This sequence joins TRBV5-1 and TRBJ2-5; 8 bases map to TRBD2. The CDR3 totals 15 residues. Germline V lookup: CDR1 SGHRS, CDR2 YFSETQ. The V gene end was trimmed by 2 bases and the J gene end by 2 bases; junction bases not matched to a gene: 5.